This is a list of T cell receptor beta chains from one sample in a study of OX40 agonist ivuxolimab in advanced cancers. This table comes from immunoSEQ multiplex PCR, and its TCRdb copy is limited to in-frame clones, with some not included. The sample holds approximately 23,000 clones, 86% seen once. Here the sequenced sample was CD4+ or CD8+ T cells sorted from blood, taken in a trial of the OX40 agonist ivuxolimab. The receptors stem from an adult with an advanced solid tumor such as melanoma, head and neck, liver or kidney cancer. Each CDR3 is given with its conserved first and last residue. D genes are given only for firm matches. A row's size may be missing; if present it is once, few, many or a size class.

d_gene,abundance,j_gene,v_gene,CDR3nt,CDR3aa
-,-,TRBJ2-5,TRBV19,TGTGCCAGTAGTATAGTCCGGGAGACGAGTTGGGAGACCCAGTACTTC,CASSIVRETSWETQYF
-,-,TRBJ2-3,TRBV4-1,TGCGCCAGCAGCCACGCGGACTACGACACAGATACGCAGTATTTT,CASSHADYDTDTQYF
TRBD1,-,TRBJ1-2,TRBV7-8,TGTGCCAGCAGCTTAGAGCCACCGGGACAGGTTGTTTGGAGCGACTATGGCTACACCTTC,CASSLEPPGQVVWSDYGYTF
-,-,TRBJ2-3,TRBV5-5,TGTGCCAGCAGCTCGGGGCCTAGCACAGATACGCAGTATTTT,CASSSGPSTDTQYF
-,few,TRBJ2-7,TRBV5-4,TGTGCCAGCAGCCTTGACAACTCCTACGAGCAGTACTTC,CASSLDNSYEQYF
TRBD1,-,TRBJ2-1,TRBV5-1,TGCGCCAGCAGCTTGGTTCAGGGGGTAAATGAGCAGTTCTTC,CASSLVQGVNEQFF
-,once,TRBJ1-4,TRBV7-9,TGTGCCAGCAGCTTAGCGCGACGGAGAGGGGAAAAACTGTTTTTT,CASSLARRRGEKLFF
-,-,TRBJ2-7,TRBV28,TGTGCCAGCAGTGGAACCGGGCACTCCTACGAGCAGTACTTC,CASSGTGHSYEQYF
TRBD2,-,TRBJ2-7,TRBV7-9,TGTGCCAGCAGCTCTAATTATGGGACTAGCGGGGCCTACGAGCAGTACTTC,CASSSNYGTSGAYEQYF
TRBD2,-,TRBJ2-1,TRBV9,TGTGCCAGCAGCAGAAAGCTCGCTGAGACTAGCGTATACAATGAGCAGTTCTTC,CASSRKLAETSVYNEQFF
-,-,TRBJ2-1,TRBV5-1,TGCGCCAGCAGCTTGGTGGGGGGTTTTTCAGCAGGTGAGCAGTTCTTC,CASSLVGGFSAGEQFF
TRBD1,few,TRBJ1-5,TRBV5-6,TGTGCCAGCAGCTTCGGGACAGGGCCCAATCAGCCCCAGCATTTT,CASSFGTGPNQPQHF
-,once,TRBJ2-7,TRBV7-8,TGTGCCAGCAGCTTAGATATGATAACCTACGAGCAGTACTTC,CASSLDMITYEQYF
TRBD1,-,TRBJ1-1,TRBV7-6,TGTGCCAGCAGCGTAGGGACAGGGTGGATGAACACTGAAGCTTTCTTT,CASSVGTGWMNTEAFF
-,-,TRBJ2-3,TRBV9,TGTGCCAGCAGCTCAACAGCGGATACGCAGTATTTT,CASSSTADTQYF
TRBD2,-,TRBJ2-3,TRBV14,TGTGCCAGCAGCCTCCTAGCGGGCAACACAGATACGCAGTATTTT,CASSLLAGNTDTQYF
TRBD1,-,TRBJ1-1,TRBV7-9,TGTGCCAGCAGCTTAGCGGGACAGGGAAACACTGAAGCTTTCTTT,CASSLAGQGNTEAFF
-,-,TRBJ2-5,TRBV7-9,TGTGCCAGTCAAGGCCCCAAACAAGAGACCCAGTACTTC,CASQGPKQETQYF
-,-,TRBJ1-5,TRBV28,TGTGCCAGCAGCCCGGACGGGAATCAGCCCCAGCATTTT,CASSPDGNQPQHF
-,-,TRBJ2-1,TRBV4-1,TGCGCCAGCAGCCTCAGAGTCTCCTACAATGAGCAGTTCTTC,CASSLRVSYNEQFF
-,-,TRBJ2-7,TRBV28,TGTGCCAGCGTCGTCAGGGGATCCTACGAGCAGTACTTC,CASVVRGSYEQYF
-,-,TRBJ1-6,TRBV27,TGTGCCAGCAGTAAACAGGGTGGAGGTTCACCCCTCCACTTT,CASSKQGGGSPLHF
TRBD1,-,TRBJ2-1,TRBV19,TGTGCCAGTAGTAGGACAGGGTCCAATGAGCAGTTCTTC,CASSRTGSNEQFF
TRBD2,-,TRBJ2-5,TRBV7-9,TGTGCCAGCAGACAACTAGCGGGGGTCCAAGAGACCCAGTACTTC,CASRQLAGVQETQYF
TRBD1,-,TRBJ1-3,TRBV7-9,TGTGCCAGCAGCGGGGGACAGGGGTTCGGAAACACCATATATTTT,CASSGGQGFGNTIYF
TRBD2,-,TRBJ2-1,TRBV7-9,TGTGCCAGCAGCTTCCTAGCGGGAGGGCTGAGCTACAATGAGCAGTTCTTC,CASSFLAGGLSYNEQFF
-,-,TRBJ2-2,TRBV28,TGTGCCAGCAGAATAGACGGGATCGCGAACACCGGGGAGCTGTTTTTT,CASRIDGIANTGELFF
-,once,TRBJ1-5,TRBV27,TGTGCCAGCAGTTTTGCAGGGGTCAATCAGCCCCAGCATTTT,CASSFAGVNQPQHF
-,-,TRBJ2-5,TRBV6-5,TGTGCCAGCAGCGTCGGGGGAGAGACCCAGTACTTC,CASSVGGETQYF
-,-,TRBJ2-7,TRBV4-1,TGCGCCAGCAGCCAAGAGGCCGGATACGAGCAGTACTTC,CASSQEAGYEQYF
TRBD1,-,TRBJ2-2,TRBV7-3,TGTGCCAGCAGCGCCGGGACAGCATCATCCGGGGAGCTGTTTTTT,CASSAGTASSGELFF
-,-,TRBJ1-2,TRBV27,TGTGCCAGCAGTTCCCGGTACTTCCTTAACTATGGCTACACCTTC,CASSSRYFLNYGYTF
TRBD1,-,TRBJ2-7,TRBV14,TGTGCCAGCAGAGGGGACAGGACCTACGAGCAGTACTTC,CASRGDRTYEQYF
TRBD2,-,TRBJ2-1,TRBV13,TGTGCCAGCAGCTTACTAGCGGGAGGGTTCAGCTCCTACAATGAGCAGTTCTTC,CASSLLAGGFSSYNEQFF
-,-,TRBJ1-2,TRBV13,TGTGCCAGCAGCTTATCTCTGGAGCAACCGAACTATGGCTACACCTTC,CASSLSLEQPNYGYTF
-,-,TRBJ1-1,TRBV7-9,TGTGCCAGCAGCCCCGGGGCGAACACTGAAGCTTTCTTT,CASSPGANTEAFF
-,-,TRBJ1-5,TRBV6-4,TGTGCCAGCAGTGACAGGGGCAATCAGCCCCAGCATTTT,CASSDRGNQPQHF
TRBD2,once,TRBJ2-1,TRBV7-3,TGTGCCAGCAGCTTTTCGGCGGGAGGGGTCGATGAGCAGTTCTTC,CASSFSAGGVDEQFF
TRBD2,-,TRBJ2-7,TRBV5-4,TGTGCCAGCAGCGCAGGGGCGGGAGGCTACGAGCAGTACTTC,CASSAGAGGYEQYF
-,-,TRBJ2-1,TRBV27,TGTGCCAGCAGTTTTACAGGCTCTAGGGATGAGCAGTTCTTC,CASSFTGSRDEQFF
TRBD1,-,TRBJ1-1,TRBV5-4,TGTGCCAGCAGCTTGGGCAGGGGGCCTGAAGCTTTCTTT,CASSLGRGPEAFF
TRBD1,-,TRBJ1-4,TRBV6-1,TGTGCCAGCAGTGAAGGGACAGGGAGCGGTGAAAAACTGTTTTTT,CASSEGTGSGEKLFF
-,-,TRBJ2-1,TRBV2,TGTGCCAGCAGAAAATCCCGGGACTTCTACAATGAGCAGTTCTTC,CASRKSRDFYNEQFF